The clone carrying this T cell receptor (beta chain) appeared many times. The target antigen is unknown. Time point given: persistent/refractory GD, antithyroid drugs over 5 years with positive TRAb. RNA extracted from PBMCs served as the sequencing template. Patients all came to the study from an endocrinology department in Xi'an, China. Sequencing libraries for TCR beta were prepared with iRepertoire HTBI primers and Arm-PCR of CDR3 regions. TCRdb analysed the multiplex PCR reads with MiXCR anew, one entry per CDR3 protein. The table records roughly 400,000 distinct CDR3 sequences, around 20% of them present only once. This sample was included in a study of regulatory T cells in long-lasting Graves disease. Notes on the study in general: Less diverse TCR repertoires were seen in persistent Graves' patients than in newly diagnosed ones.

The sequence was obtained from a female donor with Graves disease. This material consisted of peripheral blood mononuclear cells (PBMCs), taken when the disease was refractory, from a patient treated with antithyroid drugs.

In nucleotides, the CDR3 is TGTGCCAGCAGCCGGGGACTAGCTCTGCACTACGAGCAGTACTTC. This gives the protein CASSRGLALHYEQYF. The J gene is TRBJ2-7, the V gene TRBV27; the match to TRBD2 covers 9 bases. Trimming cost V 6 bases and J 3 bases; bases outside gene matches: 9. Per the germline V gene, CDR1 is MNHEY and CDR2 is SMNVEV (reference sequence). The CDR3 totals 15 residues.